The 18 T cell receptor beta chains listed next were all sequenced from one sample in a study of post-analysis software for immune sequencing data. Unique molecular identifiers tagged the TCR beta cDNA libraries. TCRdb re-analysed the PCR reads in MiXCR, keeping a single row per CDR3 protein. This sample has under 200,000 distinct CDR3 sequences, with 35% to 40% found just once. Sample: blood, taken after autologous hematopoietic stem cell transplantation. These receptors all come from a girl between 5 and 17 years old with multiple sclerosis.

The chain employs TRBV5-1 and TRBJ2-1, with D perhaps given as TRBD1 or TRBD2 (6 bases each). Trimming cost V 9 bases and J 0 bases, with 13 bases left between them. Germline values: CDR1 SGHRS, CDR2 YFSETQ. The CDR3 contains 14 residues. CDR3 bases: TGCGCCACGGGAGTCAGGGGCTCCTACAATGAGCAGTTCTTC. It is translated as CATGVRGSYNEQFF.

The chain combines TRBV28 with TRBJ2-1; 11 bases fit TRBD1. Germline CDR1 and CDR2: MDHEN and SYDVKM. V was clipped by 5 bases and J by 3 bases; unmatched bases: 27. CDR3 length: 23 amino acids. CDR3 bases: TGTGCCAGCAGTCACTACCCGAAGGTGGGACAGGGGGGTTGGACTAGACACTACAATGAGCAGTTCTTC. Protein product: CASSHYPKVGQGGWTRHYNEQFF.

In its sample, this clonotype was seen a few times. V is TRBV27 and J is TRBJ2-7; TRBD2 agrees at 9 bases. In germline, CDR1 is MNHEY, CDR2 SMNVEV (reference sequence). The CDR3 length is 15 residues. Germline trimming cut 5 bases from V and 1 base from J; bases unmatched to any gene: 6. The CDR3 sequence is CASSLRTSVSYEQYF. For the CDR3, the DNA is TGTGCCAGCAGTCTAAGGACTAGCGTATCCTACGAGCAGTACTTC.

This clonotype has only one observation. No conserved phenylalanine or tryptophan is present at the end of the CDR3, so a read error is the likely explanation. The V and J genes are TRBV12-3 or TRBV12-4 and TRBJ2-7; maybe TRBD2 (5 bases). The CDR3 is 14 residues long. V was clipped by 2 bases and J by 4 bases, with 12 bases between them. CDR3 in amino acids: CASSLQAETYEQYC. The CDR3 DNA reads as TGTGCCAGCAGTTTACAAGCGGAGACTTACGAGCAGTACTGC.

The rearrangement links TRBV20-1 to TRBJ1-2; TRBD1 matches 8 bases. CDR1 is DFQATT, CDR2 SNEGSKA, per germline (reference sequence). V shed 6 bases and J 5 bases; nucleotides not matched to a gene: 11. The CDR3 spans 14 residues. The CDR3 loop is CSAENTGGSYGYTF. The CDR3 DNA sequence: TGCAGTGCAGAAAACACAGGGGGGAGTTATGGCTACACCTTC.

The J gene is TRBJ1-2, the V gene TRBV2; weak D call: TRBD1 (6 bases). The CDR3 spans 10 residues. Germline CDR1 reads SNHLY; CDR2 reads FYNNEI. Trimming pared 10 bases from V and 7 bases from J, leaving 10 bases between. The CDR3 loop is CAIRQVGYTF. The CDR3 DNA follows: TGTGCCATACGACAGGTTGGCTACACCTTC.

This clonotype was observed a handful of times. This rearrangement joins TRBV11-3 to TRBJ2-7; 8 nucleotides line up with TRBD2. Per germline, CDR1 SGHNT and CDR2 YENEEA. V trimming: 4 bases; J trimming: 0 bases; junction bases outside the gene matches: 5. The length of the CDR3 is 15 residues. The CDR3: CASSSTSGSSYEQYF. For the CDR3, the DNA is TGTGCCAGCAGCTCCACGAGCGGGAGCTCCTACGAGCAGTACTTC. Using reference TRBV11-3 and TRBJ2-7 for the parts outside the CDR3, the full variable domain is EAGVVQSPRYKIIEKKQPVAFWCNPISGHNTLYWYLQNLGQGPELLIRYENEEAVDDSQLPKDRFSAERLKGVDSTLKIQPAELGDSAVYLCASSSTSGSSYEQYFGPGTRLTVT.

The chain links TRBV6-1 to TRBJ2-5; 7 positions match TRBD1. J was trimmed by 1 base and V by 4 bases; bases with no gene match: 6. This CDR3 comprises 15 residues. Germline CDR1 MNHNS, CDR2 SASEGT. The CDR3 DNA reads TGTGCCAGCAGTGCTCAACAGGGGAGCCAAGAGACCCAGTACTTC. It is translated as CASSAQQGSQETQYF.

CDR3: CASSPLVSGGYNEQFF. The CDR3 DNA follows: TGTGCCAGCAGCCCCCTTGTAAGCGGGGGGTACAATGAGCAGTTCTTC. The chain employs TRBV6-2 or TRBV6-3 and TRBJ2-1, with 9 bases aligning to TRBD2. The CDR3 consists of 16 residues. With 6 bases clipped from V and 4 bases from J, the junction kept 10 bases outside the gene matches. The V gene's germline CDR1 is MNHEY and CDR2 SVGEGT.

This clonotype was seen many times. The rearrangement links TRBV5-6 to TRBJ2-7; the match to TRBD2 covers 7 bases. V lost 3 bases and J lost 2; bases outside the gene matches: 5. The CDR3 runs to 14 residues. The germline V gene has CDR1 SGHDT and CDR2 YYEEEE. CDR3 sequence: CASSSGLSPYEQYF. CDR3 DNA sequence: TGTGCCAGCAGCTCGGGACTATCCCCCTACGAGCAGTACTTC.

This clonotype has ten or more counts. The DNA of the CDR3 is TGTGCCATCAGTGAATCTAGAGCAGATACGCAGTATTTT. Its protein is CAISESRADTQYF. This chain links TRBV10-3 with TRBJ2-3; no definite D call. The length of the CDR3 is 13 residues. The ends were cut back, 3 bases at V and 4 bases at J, with 8 bases in the middle. CDR1 ENHRY and CDR2 SYGVKD come from the germline V gene.

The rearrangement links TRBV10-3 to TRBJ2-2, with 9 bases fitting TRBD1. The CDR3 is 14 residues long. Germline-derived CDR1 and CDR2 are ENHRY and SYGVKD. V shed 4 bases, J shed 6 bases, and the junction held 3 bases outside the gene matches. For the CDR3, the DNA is TGTGCCATCAGTGTGGGACAGGGTGCCGGGGAGCTGTTTTTT. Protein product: CAISVGQGAGELFF.

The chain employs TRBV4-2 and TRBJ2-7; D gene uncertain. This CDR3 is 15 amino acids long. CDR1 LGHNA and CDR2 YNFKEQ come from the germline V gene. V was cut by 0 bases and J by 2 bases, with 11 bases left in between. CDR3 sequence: CASSQDLFSTYEQYF. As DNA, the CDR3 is TGTGCCAGCAGCCAAGATTTATTCAGCACCTACGAGCAGTACTTC.

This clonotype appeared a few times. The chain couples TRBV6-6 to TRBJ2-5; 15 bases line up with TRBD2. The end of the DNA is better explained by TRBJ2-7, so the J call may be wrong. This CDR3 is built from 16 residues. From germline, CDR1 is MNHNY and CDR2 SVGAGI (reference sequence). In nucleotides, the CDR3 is TGTGCCAGCAGAAAGGGACTAGCGGGAGGCTCCTACGAGCAGTACTTC. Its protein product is CASRKGLAGGSYEQYF.

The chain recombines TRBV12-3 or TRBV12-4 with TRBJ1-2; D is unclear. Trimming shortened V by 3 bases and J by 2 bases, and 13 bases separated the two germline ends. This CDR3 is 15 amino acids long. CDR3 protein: CASSFFKGSNYGYTF. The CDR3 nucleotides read TGTGCCAGCAGTTTTTTTAAGGGATCCAACTATGGCTACACCTTC.

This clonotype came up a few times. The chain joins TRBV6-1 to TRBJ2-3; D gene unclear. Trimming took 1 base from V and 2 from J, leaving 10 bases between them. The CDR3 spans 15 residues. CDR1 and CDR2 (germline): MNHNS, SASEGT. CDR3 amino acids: CASSEDYSYTDTQYF. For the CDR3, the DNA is TGTGCCAGCAGTGAAGACTACTCCTACACAGATACGCAGTATTTT.

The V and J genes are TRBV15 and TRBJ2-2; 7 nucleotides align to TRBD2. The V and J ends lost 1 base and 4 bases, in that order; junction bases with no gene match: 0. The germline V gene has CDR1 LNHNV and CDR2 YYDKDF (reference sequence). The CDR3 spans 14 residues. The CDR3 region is CATSRGGSTGELFF. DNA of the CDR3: TGTGCCACCAGCAGAGGCGGGAGCACCGGGGAGCTGTTTTTT. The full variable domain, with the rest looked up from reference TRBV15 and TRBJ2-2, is DAMVIQNPRYQVTQFGKPVTLSCSQTLNHNVMYWYQQKSSQAPKLLFHYYDKDFNNEADTPDNFQSRRPNTSFCFLDIRSPGLGDTAMYLCATSRGGSTGELFFGEGSRLTVL.

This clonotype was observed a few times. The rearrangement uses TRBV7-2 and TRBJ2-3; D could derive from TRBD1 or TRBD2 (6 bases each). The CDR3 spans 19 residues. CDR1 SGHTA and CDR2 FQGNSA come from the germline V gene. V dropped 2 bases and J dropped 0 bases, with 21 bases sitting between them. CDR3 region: CASSLLWRGTYLSTDTQYF. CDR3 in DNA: TGTGCCAGCAGCTTATTATGGAGGGGGACATACCTTAGCACAGATACGCAGTATTTT.